This T cell receptor beta chain was captured by sequencing in a study of T cell repertoires in aging, cancer and after chemotherapy. Broader study findings: Compared with age-matched healthy donors, untreated hematological or solid cancer patients showed higher blood TCR clonality.

Amplification of TCR beta used genomic DNA extracted from peripheral blood. TRB rearrangements spanning V, D and J were amplified using mixed TRB-A/B primers. Via MiXCR, TCRdb re-called the multiplex PCR reads, giving one row per CDR3 protein. The sample has about 6,200 distinct CDR3 sequences, approximately 30% seen once; the top ten hold roughly 3.9%. Germline lookup yields CDR1 SGHDT and CDR2 YYEEEE. This CDR3 spans 18 amino acids. The ends lost 4 bases at V and 0 bases at J; junction bases unmatched: 8. This clonotype was seen a few times. As yet, its antigen is unknown. Sequencing used blood. This rearrangement joins TRBV5-6 to TRBJ2-4; 12 nucleotides agree with TRBD1. The TCR sequence derives from a human donor in good health. The CDR3 reads CASSPGTGGGGAKNIQYF. CDR3 bases: TGTGCCAGCAGCCCCGGGACAGGGGGCGGGGGAGCCAAAAACATTCAGTACTTC.